This entry concerns a single TCR beta chain. This clonotype was found many times. No antigen is known for it. No per-base quality is available; no much larger clone lies one base away. The data were obtained in a study of T cells in Graves' hyperthyroidism and ophthalmopathy (dated by TCRdb to between 2018 and 2021). Study-level background: Peripheral blood was collected at initial diagnosis, before any treatment. After blood sampling, hyperthyroidism patients were treated with methimazole at a starting dose of 30 mg daily, and ophthalmopathy patients were treated with high-dose intravenous methylprednisolone. TCR Vbeta CDR3 sequencing of around 130 peripheral blood samples (over 40 ophthalmopathy, about 74 hyperthyroidism and around 17 progressor patients) is reported in the paper. Prospective prediction of ophthalmopathy was tested in an independent validation cohort consisting of 18 to 20 hyperthyroidism patients and some 15 patients who later progressed to ophthalmopathy. A discovery cohort of roughly 100 patients, about 44 with Graves' ophthalmopathy and approximately 57 with stable Graves' hyperthyroidism, was used to find distinguishing TCR V-J signatures. In about 6 Graves' hyperthyroidism patients, the study also compared T-cell repertoires from thyroid tissue with T-cell repertoires from blood. The 95 to 100 discovery patients were randomly divided into training and test sets at a 7:3 ratio.

Hyperthyroidism patients were newly diagnosed, had a disease duration of under 2 months, and were aged 18 to 65 years. The study excluded patients with uncontrolled infections, other autoimmune diseases, pregnancy or lactation. Diagnoses relied on clinical symptoms, serum thyroxine and TRAb, thyroid ultrasound and orbital computed tomography. Blood from progressor patients was collected at the time of first diagnosis with hyperthyroidism, before any ophthalmopathy symptoms had appeared. PBMCs were separated from around 9.1 ml of fresh peripheral blood using Ficoll-Paque density gradient centrifugation. Progressor patients were first diagnosed with Graves' hyperthyroidism and then developed ophthalmopathy during follow-up. Total RNA was extracted using Trizol reagent, and RNA quality was assessed on an Agilent 2100 Bioanalyzer. General study outcomes and caveats: In validation, progression to ophthalmopathy was predicted by the model with roughly 71% sensitivity and under 85% specificity, a median of about 6 months before onset. No statistical method was used to set the sample size in advance, and investigators knew the group allocation. A 13 V-J signature model separated ophthalmopathy from stable hyperthyroidism, with around 91% sensitivity and about 81% specificity in cross-validation and 80%/75% in testing. Blood samples also contained most of the expanded thyroid clonotypes (frequency above 0.001), which suggests that blood repertoires may reflect thyroid immune responses.

The TCR beta CDR3 regions were amplified from RNA transcripts. For the first round of RT-PCR on the TCR CDR3, the HTBI primer set was used together with the Qiagen OneStep RT-PCR kit. The libraries were constructed in a second round of multiplex PCR and then size-selected and purified. Paired-end sequencing of the libraries was performed with 100 bp reads on an Illumina HiSeq2000. In the original analysis: Raw data were processed with SOAPnuke, discarding reads with adapters, uncalled bases, mean Phred below 15, or no exact constant-primer or identifier match. COPE v1.2.5 was used to merge the high-quality paired reads, and each unique nucleotide sequence was defined as a clonotype. Clonotypes were aligned to IMGT TRBV, TRBD and TRBJ reference segments using MiTCR v1.1. Analysis was restricted to V-J combinations with a frequency above 0.0001, which covered roughly 99% of repertoires. A TCS score was defined as the ratio of F50 (clonal expansion) to E x V (chaos), with BLOSUM62-based TCRdist applied between CDR3 peptides within each V-J. Welch's t-statistics and random forest reduced 500 to 650 V-J features to 10 to 15, which were used in a naive Bayes classifier (R e1071). TCRdb's own reprocessing of the public reads used fastp at Q25 and MiXCR and kept productive beta chains. CDR3 protein duplicates are merged, each entry listing the most common genes and DNA. These V and J calls originate from TCRdb's pipeline instead of the authors' own analysis. For this sample there are a few hundred thousand distinct CDR3 sequences; more than 12% appear just once. The top ten clones comprise roughly 15% of the sample.

Sequences SGHRS (CDR1) and YFSETQ (CDR2) are obtained from the germline V gene. The junction carries 10 bases between V and J, which are trimmed by 3 bases and 0 bases respectively. Reading from cysteine to phenylalanine, the CDR3 counts 15 amino acids. Solely the CDR3 DNA is kept, with 45 bases framed from the first base. Sequenced material: blood. This TCR was recovered from a woman in her forties with Graves' hyperthyroidism that later progressed to Graves' ophthalmopathy. The rearrangement joined TRBV5-1 to TRBJ1-5; the D gene assignment is ambiguous. The CDR3 sequence is CASSWSGGSNQPQHF. The DNA reads TGCGCCAGCAGCTGGTCGGGTGGTAGCAATCAGCCCCAGCATTTT. The full variable domain, completed from the reference TRBV5-1 and TRBJ1-5 proteins outside the CDR3, reads KAGVTQTPRYLIKTRGQQVTLSCSPISGHRSVSWYQQTPGQGLQFLFEYFSETQRNKGNFPGRFSGRQFSNSRSEMNVSTLELGDSALYLCASSWSGGSNQPQHFGDGTRLSIL.